The 28 T cell receptor beta chains listed next were all sequenced from one sample in a study of OX40 agonist ivuxolimab in advanced cancers. TCRdb's copy holds only in-frame clones and misses some; the assay was immunoSEQ multiplex PCR. The sample carries about 80,000 clones, around nine tenths recorded once. Here the sequenced sample was CD4+ or CD8+ T cells sorted from blood, taken in a trial of the OX40 agonist ivuxolimab. The source of these receptors is an adult with an advanced solid tumor such as melanoma, head and neck, liver or kidney cancer.

This chain joins TRBV6-5 and TRBJ1-2, with 10 bases lining up with TRBD1. The CDR3 has 15 residues. The V gene end was trimmed by 5 bases and the J gene end by 4 bases; junction bases not matched to a gene: 7. Germline assignment: CDR1 MNHEY and CDR2 SVGAGI. This chain's CDR3 is CASSPGTGVSYGYTF. The CDR3 DNA reads as TGTGCCAGCAGTCCGGGGACAGGGGTGAGCTATGGCTACACCTTC.

This clone was observed a single time. Other DNA sequences in this sample translate to the same CDR3. The chain is built from TRBV7-2 and TRBJ1-5; D unclear. Between the trimmed V and J ends, which lost 5 bases and 9 bases, there was a span of 14 bases. Germline V gene lookup returns CDR1 SGHTA and CDR2 FQGNSA. The CDR3 totals 13 residues. CDR3 DNA sequence: TGTGCCAGCAGCGCCACAGACAAAACGCCCCAGCATTTT. Protein product: CASSATDKTPQHF.

The chain links TRBV6-5 to TRBJ2-6; a weak D match, TRBD1 (6 bases). CDR1 MNHEY and CDR2 SVGAGI come from the germline V gene. V was clipped by 6 bases and J by 1 base, with 10 bases between them. CDR3 length equals 15 residues. CDR3 DNA sequence: TGTGCCAGCAGATTGGACAGATCTGGGGCCAACGTCCTGACTTTC. It yields the protein CASRLDRSGANVLTF.

The chain uses TRBV23-1 and TRBJ2-7, with D unclear. TRBV23-1 is an open reading frame, and its role is uncertain. This CDR3 has 13 amino acids. Between the trimmed V and J ends, which lost 0 bases and 4 bases, there was a span of 7 bases. Written as DNA, the CDR3 is TGCGCCAGCAGTCAATCGAAGGGATACGAGCAGTACTTC. This sequence encodes CASSQSKGYEQYF.

The rearrangement links TRBV6-4 to TRBJ2-1; 7 positions agree with TRBD1. J lost 2 bases, V lost 4 bases, and 5 bases had no gene match. Looked up from germline, CDR1 is MRHNA and CDR2 is SNTAGT. The CDR3 sequence is 15 residues long. CDR3 DNA sequence: TGTGCCAGCAGTGGACAGGGTGGCCCCTACAATGAGCAGTTCTTC. Its protein is CASSGQGGPYNEQFF.

The CDR3 here is CASSFGGASTEAFF. As DNA, the CDR3 is TGTGCCAGCAGCTTTGGGGGGGCGAGCACTGAAGCTTTCTTT. The V call is TRBV7-2, the J call TRBJ1-1, with a tentative D call TRBD1 (6 bases). Germline CDR1 SGHTA, CDR2 FQGNSA. This CDR3 has 14 amino acids. V lost 3 bases, J lost 4 bases, and 12 bases lay in between.

V gene TRBV6-6 combines with J gene TRBJ2-5; D is ambiguous. Per the germline V gene, CDR1 is MNHNY and CDR2 is SVGAGI (reference sequence). Trimming took off 0 bases at V and 5 bases at J, with 10 bases between the two ends. This CDR3 is 14 amino acids long. DNA for the CDR3: TGTGCCAGCAGTTACTCGCCGCTAGGTGAGACCCAGTACTTC. Its translation is CASSYSPLGETQYF.

V usage is TRBV7-2 and J usage is TRBJ1-6; a possible D gene is TRBD1 (5 bases). This CDR3 spans 15 amino acids. CDR1 and CDR2 (germline): SGHTA, FQGNSA. Trimming took 5 bases from V and 7 from J, leaving 15 bases between them. CDR3 coding DNA: TGTGCCAGCAGCGGGCAGGGCGAGTTGAATTCACCCCTCCACTTT. Amino acids: CASSGQGELNSPLHF.

J is TRBJ2-7 and V is TRBV11-2, with 9 bases aligning to TRBD1. V lost 3 bases to trimming and J lost 2 bases; unmatched junction nucleotides: 8. CDR1 is SGHAT and CDR2 is FQNNGV in the germline V gene. The CDR3 extends over 16 amino acids. The CDR3 DNA reads as TGTGCCAGCAGCTTGGCCGGGACAGGGAGTCCCTACGAGCAGTACTTC. Protein: CASSLAGTGSPYEQYF.

The chain combines TRBV7-2 with TRBJ1-2, with D unclear. Trimming cost V 1 base and J 4 bases, with 10 bases left between them. Germline V gene sequence: CDR1 SGHTA, CDR2 FQGNSA. There are 14 residues in the CDR3. The CDR3 is CASSLERFLYGYTF. CDR3 sequence (DNA): TGTGCCAGCAGCTTAGAGCGATTTCTCTATGGCTACACCTTC.

CDR3 nucleotide sequence: TGCAGCGTTCAGACAGGGCCCAATACGCAGTATTTT. Residues: CSVQTGPNTQYF. The genes are TRBV29-1 and TRBJ2-3; 7 bases line up with TRBD1. This CDR3 is built from 12 residues. V was pared by 5 bases and J by 7 bases, with 6 bases of the junction left unmatched. Germline lookup yields CDR1 SQVTM and CDR2 ANQGSEA.

The J gene is TRBJ2-4, the V gene TRBV28; maybe TRBD2 (5 bases). The CDR3 is 16 amino acids. Germline-derived CDR1 and CDR2 are MDHEN and SYDVKM. Trimming cost V 5 bases and J 0 bases, with 14 bases left between them. The CDR3 sequence: CASSQTKLLAKNIQYF. CDR3 coding DNA: TGTGCCAGCAGTCAGACTAAATTACTAGCCAAAAACATTCAGTACTTC.

In its sample, this clone was seen once. The chain uses TRBV7-2 and TRBJ2-7; 8 bases are a match to TRBD2. This CDR3 has 15 residues. The germline V gene encodes CDR1 SGHTA and CDR2 FQGNSA. After removal of 3 bases from V and 2 bases from J, the junction contained 6 bases not matched to a gene. The CDR3 DNA follows: TGTGCCAGCAGCTTGTGGGCGGGAGGAACCTACGAGCAGTACTTC. Amino acids: CASSLWAGGTYEQYF.

The rearrangement joins TRBV5-6 to TRBJ2-2, with TRBD2 matching over 8 bases. Trimming at V came to 4 bases and at J to 3 bases, leaving 5 bases not matched to a gene. The CDR3 extends over 15 amino acids. From germline, CDR1 is SGHDT and CDR2 YYEEEE. The DNA for the CDR3 is TGTGCCAGCAGCGACGGGACTAGGGACACCGGGGAGCTGTTTTTT. Its protein product is CASSDGTRDTGELFF.

The rearrangement links TRBV11-3 to TRBJ2-3; 8 bases fit TRBD1. With V trimmed by 5 bases and J by 0 bases, 10 bases remained unmatched. The CDR3 runs 17 residues. Per the germline V gene, CDR1 is SGHNT and CDR2 is YENEEA. The DNA for the CDR3 is TGTGCCAGCAGCCCTAGGAGAGGACAGGGAAGCACAGATACGCAGTATTTT. This gives the protein CASSPRRGQGSTDTQYF.

This chain joins TRBV30 and TRBJ1-6; D possibly corresponds to TRBD1 (5 bases). The CDR3 consists of 12 residues. With 5 bases removed from V and 9 bases from J, the gap between germline ends came to 11 bases. Germline CDR1 is GTSNPN and CDR2 is SVGIG (reference sequence). CDR3: CAWSPGPSPLHF. The DNA for the CDR3 is TGTGCCTGGTCACCGGGACCTTCACCCCTCCACTTT.

The chain is built from TRBV9 and TRBJ2-7, with 8 bases aligning to TRBD2. The junction had 12 bases not matched to a gene; V was cut back by 0 bases and J by 4 bases. Germline loops: CDR1 SGDLS, CDR2 YYNGEE. This CDR3 is built from 17 residues. CDR3 nucleotides: TGTGCCAGCAGCGTAGGTGGTGACGGGAGGGCCTGGTACGAGCAGTACTTC. This encodes CASSVGGDGRAWYEQYF. Supplemented by reference TRBV9 and TRBJ2-7, the full variable domain reads DSGVTQTPKHLITATGQRVTLRCSPRSGDLSVYWYQQSLDQGLQFLIQYYNGEERAKGNILERFSAQQFPDLHSELNLSSLELGDSALYFCASSVGGDGRAWYEQYFGPGTRLTVT.

This chain joins TRBV14 and TRBJ2-3, with D hard to call. CDR1 SGHDN and CDR2 FVKESK come from the germline V gene. The CDR3 extends over 12 amino acids. V was shortened by 2 bases and J by 2 bases, with 2 bases between the two germline ends. The CDR3 nucleotides read TGTGCCAGCAGCCAAACCACAGATACGCAGTATTTT. Its translation is CASSQTTDTQYF. The full variable domain, rest sourced from reference TRBV14 and TRBJ2-3, is EAGVTQFPSHSVIEKGQTVTLRCDPISGHDNLYWYRRVMGKEIKFLLHFVKESKQDESGMPNNRFLAERTGGTYSTLKVQPAELEDSGVYFCASSQTTDTQYFGPGTRLTVL.

The rearrangement joins TRBV7-9 to TRBJ2-2; D is unresolved. V lost 2 bases and J 1 base, leaving 5 bases between the germline ends. The V gene's germline CDR1 is SEHNR and CDR2 FQNEAQ (reference sequence). The CDR3 has 14 amino acids. CDR3 sequence reads: CASSLMENTGELFF. The CDR3 nucleotides read TGTGCCAGCAGCTTAATGGAGAACACCGGGGAGCTGTTTTTT.

The CDR3 region has the DNA TGTGCCAGCAGAACAGAGGGATATACGCAGTATTTT. Translated, it gives CASRTEGYTQYF. The chain has TRBV6-6 and TRBJ2-3, with D possibly matching TRBD2 (5 bases). The CDR3 contains 12 residues. Germline values: CDR1 MNHNY, CDR2 SVGAGI (reference sequence). With 6 bases removed from V and 7 bases from J, the gap between germline ends came to 11 bases.

The chain joins TRBV5-4 to TRBJ1-1; 7 bases match TRBD1. Germline CDR1 is SGHNT and CDR2 is YYREEE (reference sequence). This CDR3 spans 14 amino acids. V lost 3 bases, J lost 1 base, and 3 bases stayed unmatched. Here the CDR3 DNA reads TGTGCCAGCAGCTCCACAGGGGAGAACACTGAAGCTTTCTTT. Protein: CASSSTGENTEAFF. Complete variable domain (other parts from reference TRBV5-4 and TRBJ1-1): ETGVTQSPTHLIKTRGQQVTLRCSSQSGHNTVSWYQQALGQGPQFIFQYYREEENGRGNFPPRFSGLQFPNYSSELNVNALELDDSALYLCASSSTGENTEAFFGQGTRLTVV.

The rearrangement links TRBV28 to TRBJ2-5; the D call may be TRBD1 or TRBD2 (5 bases each). The CDR3 has 17 residues. V lost 5 bases to trimming and J lost 3 bases, with 22 bases between them. CDR1 and CDR2 (germline): MDHEN, SYDVKM. Here the CDR3 reads CASSLRGSVRQKETQYF. The DNA for the CDR3 is TGTGCCAGCAGTCTTCGGGGAAGCGTACGACAGAAAGAGACCCAGTACTTC.

The CDR3 DNA sequence: TGTGCCTGGAGCTCTCGGACAGAAGCTAACAATGAGCAGTTCTTC. It is translated as CAWSSRTEANNEQFF. The rearrangement joins TRBV30 to TRBJ2-1; D possibly corresponds to TRBD1 (6 bases). Germline V gives CDR1 GTSNPN, CDR2 SVGIG (reference sequence). V lost 3 bases and J lost 5, with 17 bases in between. The length of the CDR3 is 15 residues.

This chain joins TRBV7-2 and TRBJ2-1; D gene ambiguous. Germline lookup yields CDR1 SGHTA and CDR2 FQGNSA. The CDR3 extends over 15 amino acids. V lost 2 bases and J 2 bases, leaving 10 bases between the germline ends. The CDR3 protein is CASSLYGTTYNEQFF. CDR3 coding DNA: TGTGCCAGCAGCTTATATGGCACTACCTACAATGAGCAGTTCTTC.

V is TRBV4-1 and J is TRBJ2-2; TRBD1 agrees at 9 bases. There are 17 residues in the CDR3. The V gene end was trimmed by 1 base and the J gene end by 4 bases; junction bases not matched to a gene: 7. Germline CDR1 reads MGHRA; CDR2 reads YSYEKL. The CDR3 spells CASSQAYRGRSTGELFF. The CDR3 bases are TGCGCCAGCAGCCAAGCCTACAGGGGGCGCAGCACCGGGGAGCTGTTTTTT.

This sequence joins TRBV19 and TRBJ2-3; 7 nucleotides align to TRBD1. The CDR3 spans 15 residues. Germline assignment: CDR1 LNHDA and CDR2 SQIVND (reference sequence). J was trimmed by 0 bases and V by 5 bases; bases with no gene match: 5. The CDR3: CASSPGQISTDTQYF. For the CDR3, the DNA is TGTGCCAGTAGTCCGGGACAGATTAGCACAGATACGCAGTATTTT.

J is TRBJ2-3 and V is TRBV7-3; tentative D call: TRBD1 (6 bases). Trimming cost V 8 bases and J 4 bases, with 16 bases left between them. The CDR3 extends over 14 amino acids. In germline, CDR1 is SGHTA, CDR2 FQGTGA. The CDR3 region is CASGTQGTADTQYF. CDR3 bases: TGTGCCAGCGGAACCCAGGGGACGGCAGATACGCAGTATTTT.

The V and J genes are TRBV5-4 and TRBJ2-3; D tentatively fits TRBD1 or TRBD2 (7 bases each). The V gene lost 5 bases and the J gene lost 9 bases, with 28 bases spanning the gap. The CDR3 has 17 amino acids. The germline V gene encodes CDR1 SGHNT and CDR2 YYREEE (reference sequence). CDR3 sequence: CASRPTGSSSGRVTQYF. In nucleotides, the CDR3 is TGTGCCAGCAGGCCGACAGGGTCGTCTAGCGGACGGGTGACGCAGTATTTT.